These 6 T cell receptor beta chains came from one sample sequenced in a study of control samples from healthy donors and cancer patients. The assay was immunoSEQ multiplex PCR, and TCRdb's table has in-frame clones only and misses some. This repertoire shows around 59,000 clones, under 95% found once; its top ten account for about 1.7%. What was sequenced was PBMCs. The receptors originated from a man in his forties with colorectal cancer.

The V and J genes are TRBV5-8 and TRBJ1-2; D may be TRBD1 (6 bases). The germline V gene encodes CDR1 SGHTS and CDR2 YDEGEE. With 1 base removed from V and 4 bases from J, the gap between germline ends came to 23 bases. CDR3 length: 18 residues. CDR3 amino acids: CASSLSGGSLQLGYGYTF. DNA for the CDR3: TGTGCCAGCAGCTTGTCTGGGGGCTCACTACAATTGGGCTATGGCTACACCTTC.

J is TRBJ2-7 and V is TRBV2; 8 bases fit TRBD1. The CDR3 extends over 14 amino acids. In germline, CDR1 is SNHLY, CDR2 FYNNEI. Unmatched junction bases numbered 6, after V lost 8 bases and J lost 0 bases. For the CDR3, the DNA is TGTGCCAGCCTATGGGACAGGAGCTCCTACGAGCAGTACTTC. Protein sequence: CASLWDRSSYEQYF.

This chain connects TRBV5-6 to TRBJ2-2; D is ambiguous. Deletions cut 4 bases from V and 4 bases from J, with 11 bases between. This CDR3 has 14 residues. Per germline, CDR1 SGHDT and CDR2 YYEEEE. CDR3 protein: CASSPWVRTGELFF. In nucleotides, the CDR3 is TGTGCCAGCAGCCCTTGGGTTCGCACCGGGGAGCTGTTTTTT.

This rearrangement joins TRBV7-2 to TRBJ2-5, with 12 bases matching TRBD1. Trimming took 1 base from V and 7 from J; bases not matched to a gene: 7. Germline lookup yields CDR1 SGHTA and CDR2 FQGNSA. This CDR3 is built from 16 residues. The CDR3 region has the DNA TGTGCCAGCAGCTTAGTTGGGACAGGGGGCGGGCGGACCCAGTACTTC. This translates into CASSLVGTGGGRTQYF.

The J gene is TRBJ2-5, the V gene TRBV9; TRBD2 matches 12 bases. Germline V lookup: CDR1 SGDLS, CDR2 YYNGEE. Trimming cost V 4 bases and J 1 base; bases outside gene matches: 5. This CDR3 is built from 16 residues. The CDR3 spells CASSPGLAGTQETQYF. The CDR3, as DNA: TGTGCCAGCAGCCCCGGACTAGCGGGGACCCAAGAGACCCAGTACTTC.

The CDR3 loop is CASSQDGRGNQPQHF. CDR3 bases: TGTGCCAGCAGCCAAGACGGTCGGGGAAATCAGCCCCAGCATTTT. The rearrangement joins TRBV3-1 (or the pseudogene TRBV3-2) to TRBJ1-5, with D unclear. CDR3 length equals 15 residues. Germline V gene data show CDR1 as LGHDT and CDR2 as YNNKEL (reference sequence). The V end was cut by 0 bases, the J end by 4 bases, with 10 bases between.